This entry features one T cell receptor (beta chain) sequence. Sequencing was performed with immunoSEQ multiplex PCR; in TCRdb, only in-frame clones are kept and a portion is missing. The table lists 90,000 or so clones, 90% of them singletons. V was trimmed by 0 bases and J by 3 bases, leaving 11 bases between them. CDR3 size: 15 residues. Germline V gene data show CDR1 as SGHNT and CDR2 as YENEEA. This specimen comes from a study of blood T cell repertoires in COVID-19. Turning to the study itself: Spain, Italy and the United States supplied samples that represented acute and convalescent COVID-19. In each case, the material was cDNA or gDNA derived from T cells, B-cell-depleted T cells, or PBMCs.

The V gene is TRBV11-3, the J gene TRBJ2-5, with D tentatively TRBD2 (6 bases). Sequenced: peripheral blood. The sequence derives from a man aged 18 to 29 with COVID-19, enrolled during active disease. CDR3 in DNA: TGTGCCAGCAGCTTAGACGGGAGAGGAGAAGAGACCCAGTACTTC. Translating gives CASSLDGRGEETQYF.